Detailed here is one T cell receptor (beta chain). Its antigen is currently unknown. Profiling relied on immunoSEQ multiplex PCR, and the TCRdb table lists in-frame clones only, not all of them. There are about 45,000 clones in the sample; 80% to 90% occur only once, and 2% to 2.5% lies in the top ten. This sample was included in a study of OX40 agonist ivuxolimab in advanced cancers. General observations from the study: The work left the antigen specificity of expanded peripheral T cells undetermined. The average count of expanded clones was higher among CD8+ T cells than among CD4+.

Germline assignment: CDR1 SGHNT and CDR2 YYREEE (reference sequence). CDR3 size: 15 residues. Trimming left V 7 bases short and J 3 bases short, with 16 bases between. The V gene is TRBV5-4, the J gene TRBJ1-4, with D possibly TRBD1 on 6 matching bases. The source is an adult with an advanced solid tumor such as melanoma, head and neck, liver or kidney cancer. Sample: CD4+ or CD8+ T cells sorted from blood, taken in a trial of the OX40 agonist ivuxolimab. Here the CDR3 DNA reads TGTGCCAGCGCGAAACAGGGAGGGTCTAATGAAAAACTGTTTTTT. Its protein is CASAKQGGSNEKLFF.